The 11 T cell receptor beta chains reported below all come from one sample, sequenced in a study of OX40 agonist ivuxolimab in advanced cancers. Libraries were prepared by immunoSEQ multiplex PCR; TCRdb keeps only in-frame clonotypes and omits some of them. The sample holds some 25,000 clones; roughly 83% are singletons and the top ten take around 33%. Sequences were derived from CD4+ or CD8+ T cells sorted from blood, sampled in a trial of the OX40 agonist ivuxolimab. Receptors were obtained from an adult with an advanced solid tumor such as melanoma, head and neck, liver or kidney cancer.

This clone came up once. In DNA form, the CDR3 reads TGTGCCAGCAGTGAAATCAGAGGAGGATGGTCACCCCTCCACTTT. It codes for CASSEIRGGWSPLHF. The chain joins TRBV6-1 to TRBJ1-6; no clear D gene. Deletions cut 2 bases from V and 10 bases from J, with 15 bases between. The CDR3 length is 15 residues. Germline V gene lookup returns CDR1 MNHNS and CDR2 SASEGT.

The chain couples TRBV28 to TRBJ2-1; TRBD1 matches 10 bases. Germline trimming cut 5 bases from V and 5 bases from J; bases unmatched to any gene: 0. Germline CDR1 and CDR2: MDHEN and SYDVKM. This CDR3 region has 13 residues. The DNA of the CDR3 is TGTGCCAGCAGTGGACAGGGGGACAATGAGCAGTTCTTC. Translation: CASSGQGDNEQFF.

The sample holds one count of this clone. CDR3 in amino acids: CASSQWQGFEKLFF. The CDR3 DNA reads as TGTGCCAGCAGCCAATGGCAGGGTTTTGAAAAACTGTTTTTT. The chain links TRBV4-2 to TRBJ1-4, with D tentatively TRBD1 (5 bases). Looked up from germline, CDR1 is LGHNA and CDR2 is YNFKEQ. The CDR3 contains 14 residues. V lost 2 bases, J lost 7 bases, and 11 bases lay in between.

The chain recombines TRBV9 with TRBJ2-3, with 8 bases identical to TRBD1. V gave up 3 bases and J gave up 0 bases; unmatched junction bases: 6. The CDR3 is made up of 16 amino acids. Germline assignment: CDR1 SGDLS and CDR2 YYNGEE. The CDR3 coding sequence is TGTGCCAGCAGCGCGCGACAGGGGCCAAGCACAGATACGCAGTATTTT. This translates into CASSARQGPSTDTQYF.

This clone has only a few counts. The chain uses TRBV2 and TRBJ2-1, with 7 bases lining up with TRBD1. J lost 11 bases, V lost 6 bases, and 7 bases had no gene match. Germline V gene lookup returns CDR1 SNHLY and CDR2 FYNNEI. The CDR3 has 12 residues. DNA for the CDR3: TGTGCCAGCAGCGGGCGACAGGGCCAGCAGTTCTTC. Translating it yields CASSGRQGQQFF. The full variable domain, completed using reference TRBV2 and TRBJ2-1, is EPEVTQTPSHQVTQMGQEVILRCVPISNHLYFYWYRQILGQKVEFLVSFYNNEISEKSEIFDDQFSVERPDGSNFTLKIRSTKLEDSAMYFCASSGRQGQQFFGPGTRLTVL.

The rearrangement joins TRBV15 to TRBJ2-1; D is unresolved. The length of the CDR3 is 16 residues. Germline CDR1 LNHNV, CDR2 YYDKDF (reference sequence). The V end lost 0 bases, the J end lost 0 bases, and 9 bases lay between the germline ends. DNA of the CDR3: TGTGCCACCAGCAGAGATCCCCCCCACTCCTACAATGAGCAGTTCTTC. Residues: CATSRDPPHSYNEQFF. Combining the CDR3 with reference TRBV15 and TRBJ2-1 gives the whole variable domain DAMVIQNPRYQVTQFGKPVTLSCSQTLNHNVMYWYQQKSSQAPKLLFHYYDKDFNNEADTPDNFQSRRPNTSFCFLDIRSPGLGDTAMYLCATSRDPPHSYNEQFFGPGTRLTVL.

This clone has only a few counts. The CDR3 DNA sequence: TGTGCCAGCAGTGAACCTCGTTCAGGGGATGATCAGCCCCAGCATTTT. Amino acids: CASSEPRSGDDQPQHF. The rearrangement links TRBV2 to TRBJ1-5, with D tentatively TRBD1 (6 bases). This CDR3 is built from 16 residues. V dropped 2 bases and J dropped 5 bases, with 16 bases sitting between them. CDR1 and CDR2 from the germline V gene are SNHLY and FYNNEI.

This chain's CDR3 is CASSFNTPETQYF. The DNA for the CDR3 is TGTGCCAGCAGCTTTAACACCCCAGAGACCCAGTACTTC. The V and J genes are TRBV7-6 and TRBJ2-5; D is uncertain. From germline, CDR1 is SGHVS and CDR2 FNYEAQ. This CDR3 spans 13 amino acids. V lost 3 bases and J lost 4, with 9 bases in between.

The chain carries TRBV5-1 and TRBJ1-3; D is uncertain. CDR1 is SGHRS, CDR2 YFSETQ, per germline. The ends were cut back, 4 bases at V and 0 bases at J, with 17 bases in the middle. The CDR3 length is 17 residues. CDR3 protein: CASSQSFRDYSGNTIYF. In DNA, the CDR3 is TGCGCCAGCAGCCAATCGTTCAGAGATTACTCTGGAAACACCATATATTTT.

The chain is built from TRBV6-5 and TRBJ2-5; D may be TRBD2 (6 bases). The ends were cut back, 3 bases at V and 0 bases at J, with 11 bases in the middle. This CDR3 region has 15 residues. Germline CDR1 reads MNHEY; CDR2 reads SVGAGI. The CDR3 loop reads CASSYWWGDQETQYF. The DNA for the CDR3 is TGTGCCAGCAGTTATTGGTGGGGGGACCAAGAGACCCAGTACTTC.

This clone came up a few times. The chain joins TRBV2 to TRBJ2-7; no firm D call. Trimming removed 3 bases at V and 3 bases at J, with 12 bases between. Per the germline V gene, CDR1 is SNHLY and CDR2 is FYNNEI. This CDR3 spans 14 amino acids. Here the CDR3 DNA reads TGTGCCAGCAGTGACGAAGGGCCCGTCTACGAGCAGTACTTC. Protein: CASSDEGPVYEQYF.